This record looks at one T cell receptor (beta chain) sequence and its context. This clonotype was counted ten times or more. Its antigen specificity is not known. An end of the junction differs from the germline gene, which may be a read error. The healthy controls were volunteers from blood banks in Maryland, USA. For the sorted-subset TCR libraries, the starting material was about 920,000 sorted CD4+ or CD8+ T cells. Peripheral blood was subjected to Ficoll-Hypaque density gradient centrifugation to isolate PBMCs, which were then cryopreserved in liquid nitrogen. Paired sorted CD4+ and CD8+ subsets came from healthy controls, HAM/TSP patients and MS patients. The entry originates in a study of neurological immune-mediated disorders (dated by TCRdb to between 2018 and 2020). Regarding the complete study: The study compared peripheral blood TCR-beta repertoires of HTLV-I-associated myelopathy (HAM/TSP) patients, multiple sclerosis patients and healthy controls using UMI-based sequencing. Longitudinal samples, technical triplicates and paired sorted CD4+ and CD8+ T-cell subsets, alongside PBMC samples, were included among the 90 to 130 TCR-beta libraries. Of the 60 to 70 subjects in the cohort, some 15 were HAM/TSP patients, roughly 35 were multiple sclerosis patients, and around 20 were healthy controls. What the research found in general, with its limitations: TCR clonal expansion was highest in HAM/TSP patients and lowest in MS patients, with MS patients falling below even healthy controls. No identical CDR3 amino acid sequences were shared among expanded clones across subjects, suggesting private TCR-beta repertoires in all groups.

cDNA synthesis used template-switch 5'RACE with a primer carrying a 10-nucleotide random unique molecular identifier tagging each TCR transcript. Every sequencing run yielded over 190 million TCR-beta sequences covering 15-18 subjects. Total RNA was extracted with the RNeasy kit. The KAPA Real-time Library Amplification kit was used to amplify TCR-beta VDJ regions with primers for the TCR constant region and the 5'RACE anchor. Sample indexes and Illumina adaptors were added in a first PCR, after which library yield was increased in a second PCR. After Ampure bead purification, the roughly 650 bp TCR product was size-selected on a 2% E-gel SizeSelection system. Before pooling, library quality was assessed on a Bioanalyzer, concentration was determined with Qubit, and library quantification was performed with the Kapa Library Quantification kit. An Illumina HiSeq 2500 was used to sequence the libraries paired-end at 2 x 150 bp. To increase sequence diversity, roughly 23-30% phiX was spiked into each library pool. For the original study's pipeline: Quality-filtered reads were processed with the UMI-based MiGEC pipeline, and over 85% of raw TCR sequences were removed by the MiGEC pipeline during error correction. IMGT germline references were used for alignment of VDJ genes, and clonotypes were defined by a unique CDR3 amino acid sequence together with V-J genes. VDJtools evaluated clonal expansion, Shannon diversity and CDR3 relatedness (CalcPairwiseDistances, ClusterSamples); CLCbio workbench built phylogenetic trees. A clone was classed as expanded if it had 8 or more unique UMIs, a cutoff based on coefficient-of-variation modelling across technical triplicates. The public reads were run again by TCRdb, first through fastp at Q25 and then through MiXCR, and only productive beta chains were kept. Here each entry gathers all rows of one CDR3 protein and keeps the most common genes and DNA. The V and J calls follow TCRdb's processing rather than the paper's. This sample has under 40,000 distinct CDR3 sequences in its table, and 6% to 7.5% of those were observed once. 5.7% of the sample is taken by the ten largest.

The CDR3, from cysteine to phenylalanine, totals 11 residues. Solely the CDR3 DNA is kept, with 33 bases framed from the first base. In the germline V gene, CDR1 corresponds to SGHVS and CDR2 to FQNEAQ. Here the chain combines TRBV7-8 and TRBJ2-7; 9 middle bases align to TRBD1. The TCR was taken from a man between 45 and 60 years old in good health. The sample taken for sequencing was CD4+ T cells from blood. In nucleotides, the sequence is TGTGCCAGCAGCTTTCCGGGACAGGGACTGTTC. Its coded protein is CASSFPGQGLF.